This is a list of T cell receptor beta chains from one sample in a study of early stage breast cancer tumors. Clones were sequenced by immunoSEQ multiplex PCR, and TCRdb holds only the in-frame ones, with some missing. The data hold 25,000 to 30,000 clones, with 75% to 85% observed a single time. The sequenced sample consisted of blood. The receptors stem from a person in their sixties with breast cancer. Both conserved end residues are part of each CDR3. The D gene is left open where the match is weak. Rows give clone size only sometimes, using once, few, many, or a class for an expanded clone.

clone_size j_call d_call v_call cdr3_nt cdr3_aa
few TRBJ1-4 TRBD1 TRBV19 TGTGCCAGTAGTATGGCCGGGACAGCTCTGAATGAAAAACTGTTTTTT CASSMAGTALNEKLFF
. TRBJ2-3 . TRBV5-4 TGTGCCAGCAGAGGAGGGCTCGGCACAGATACGCAGTATTTT CASRGGLGTDTQYF
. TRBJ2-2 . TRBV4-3 TGCGCCAGCAGCCAAATTTGGACCAGGGCTCCCCGTGGTACCGGGGAGCTGTTTTTT CASSQIWTRAPRGTGELFF
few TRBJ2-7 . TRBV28 TGTGCCAGCAGTCGGTTGGACTATCTCGACTACGAGCAGTACTTC CASSRLDYLDYEQYF
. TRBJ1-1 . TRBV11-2 TGTGCCAGCAGGGGGCTGTGGACGAAAGACACTGAAGCTTTCTTT CASRGLWTKDTEAFF
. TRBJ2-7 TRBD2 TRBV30 TGTGCCTGGACTGGAGCGGGAGTCCACGAGCAGTACTTC CAWTGAGVHEQYF
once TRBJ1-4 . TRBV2 TGTGCCAGCAGCCTCACTTTGGGACACCTCGCAACTAATGAAAAACTGTTTTTT CASSLTLGHLATNEKLFF
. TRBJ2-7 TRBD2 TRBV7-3 TGTGCCAGCAGCTTATTGGGGGGGACCTACGAGCAGTACTTC CASSLLGGTYEQYF
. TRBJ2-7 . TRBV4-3 TGCGCCAGCAGCCAAGGGCAGTCTAGCTCCTACGAGCAGTACTTC CASSQGQSSSYEQYF
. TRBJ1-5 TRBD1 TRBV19 TGTGCCAGTAGTTATCGGACAGGGGGCGAGGTCAATCAGCCCCAGCATTTT CASSYRTGGEVNQPQHF
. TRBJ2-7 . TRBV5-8 TGTGCCAGCAGCTCGCCGGCTGAACTACGCGAGCAGTACTTC CASSSPAELREQYF
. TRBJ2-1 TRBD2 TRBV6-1 TGTGCCAGCATCGCCGGGACTAGCGGAAACAATGAGCAGTTCTTC CASIAGTSGNNEQFF
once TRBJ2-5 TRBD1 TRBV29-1 TGCAGCGGCAACAGGGGGCGCCCAGAGACCCAGTACTTC CSGNRGRPETQYF
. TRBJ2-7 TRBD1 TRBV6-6 TGTGCCAGCAGTTACCGGGACAGCTCCTACGAGCAGTACTTC CASSYRDSSYEQYF
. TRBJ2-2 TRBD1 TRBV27 TGTGCCAGCAGAGGACAGGGTCTCACCGGGGAGCTGTTTTTT CASRGQGLTGELFF
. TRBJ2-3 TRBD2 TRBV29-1 TGCAGCGCCGGACTAGCGGGGGACAGCACAGATACGCAGTATTTT CSAGLAGDSTDTQYF
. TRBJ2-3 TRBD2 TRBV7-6 TGTGCCAGCAGCCGGGGGGTAGCAGATACGCAGTATTTT CASSRGVADTQYF
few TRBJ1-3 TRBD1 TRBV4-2 TGTGCCAGCAGCCAGGTGGACAGGATCTCTGGAAACACCATATATTTT CASSQVDRISGNTIYF
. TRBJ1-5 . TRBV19 TGTGCCAGTATGGGCAGGGTGAATGGGAATCAGCCCCAGCATTTT CASMGRVNGNQPQHF
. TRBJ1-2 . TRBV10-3 TGTGCCATCAGTCCAATTCACGAGGCCGAACCCTTGGGCTACACCTTC CAISPIHEAEPLGYTF
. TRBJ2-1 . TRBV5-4 TGTGCCAGCAGCACCAGGGTCTTGACCTACAATGAGCAGTTCTTC CASSTRVLTYNEQFF
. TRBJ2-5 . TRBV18 TGTGCCTCAGGGCGGGGAATTCAAGAGACCCAGTACTTC CASGRGIQETQYF
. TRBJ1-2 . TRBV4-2 TGTGCCAGCAGCCAAGACCCCTTGTATGGCTACACCTTC CASSQDPLYGYTF
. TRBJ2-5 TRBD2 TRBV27 TGTGCCAGCAGTTTCCGGGGGGGCGAGACCCAGTACTTC CASSFRGGETQYF
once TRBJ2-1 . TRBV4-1 TGCGCCAGCAGCCTGAGTAGCGGCCATGAAGATGAGCAGTTCTTC CASSLSSGHEDEQFF
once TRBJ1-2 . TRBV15 TGTGCCACCAGCAGAGATAGGGGAGGGGCAGCTGGTGGCTACACCTTC CATSRDRGGAAGGYTF
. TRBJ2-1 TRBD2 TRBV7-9 TGTGCCAGCAGCTTAGTGGGGCGGGAGTGGGGGCAGTTCTTC CASSLVGREWGQFF
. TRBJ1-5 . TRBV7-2 TGTGCCAGCAGCTTAGAACAATATAGCAATCAGCCCCAGCATTTT CASSLEQYSNQPQHF
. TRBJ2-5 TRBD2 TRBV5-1 TGCGCCAGCAGCTCAGGGGGGACTAGCGGAGAGACCCAGTACTTC CASSSGGTSGETQYF
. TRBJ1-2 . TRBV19 TGTGCCAGTAGTATATCCCCTCGTACAGGGCATGGCTACACCTTC CASSISPRTGHGYTF
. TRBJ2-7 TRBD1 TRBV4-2 TGTGCCAGCAGCCAAGTCCAGGGACAGAGTAACTACGAGCAGTACTTC CASSQVQGQSNYEQYF
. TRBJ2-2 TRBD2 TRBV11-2 TGTGCCAGCAGCTTATCGGGAGGGCCCGGGGAGCTGTTTTTT CASSLSGGPGELFF
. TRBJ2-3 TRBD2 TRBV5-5 TGTGCCAGCAGCCCCGGGACTAGCCCGGATACGCAGTATTTT CASSPGTSPDTQYF
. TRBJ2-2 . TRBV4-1 TGCGCCAGCAGCCTTAGACAGGATAACACCGGGGAGCTGTTTTTT CASSLRQDNTGELFF
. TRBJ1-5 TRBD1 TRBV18 TGTGCCAGCTCACGGGACAGGGGCGATGGACCCCAGCATTTT CASSRDRGDGPQHF
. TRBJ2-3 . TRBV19 TGTGCCAGTAGCGTCAAGGAGGTCACAGATACGCAGTATTTT CASSVKEVTDTQYF
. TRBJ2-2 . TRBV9 TGTGCCAGCAGCGTAGCGGGACAAACGAACACCGGGGAGCTGTTTTTT CASSVAGQTNTGELFF
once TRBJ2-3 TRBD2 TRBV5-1 TGCGCCAGCAGCTTGGCAGCGGGAGGCACAGATACGCAGTATTTT CASSLAAGGTDTQYF
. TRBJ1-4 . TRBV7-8 TGTGCCAGCAGCCCCCGGGGGTCCGCAACTAATGAAAAACTGTTTTTT CASSPRGSATNEKLFF
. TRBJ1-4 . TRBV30 TGTGCCTGGGGAGACCTGGGGCGTGAAAAACTGTTTTTT CAWGDLGREKLFF
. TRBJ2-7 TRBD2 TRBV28 TGTGCCAGCAGTTCCGTTAGCGGGAGGGGGGAGCAGTACTTC CASSSVSGRGEQYF
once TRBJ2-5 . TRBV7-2 TGTGCCAGCAGCTTTAGTATAGTTACGGGGATTCGGGAGACCCAGTACTTC CASSFSIVTGIRETQYF
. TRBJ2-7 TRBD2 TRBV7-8 TGTGCCAGCAGCCTAGGGGGGACTAGCGGGAGATACGAGCAGTACTTC CASSLGGTSGRYEQYF
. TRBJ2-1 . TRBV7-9 TGTGCCAGCAGCTTTATCGTCCAGTCCTATGAGCAGTTCTTC CASSFIVQSYEQFF
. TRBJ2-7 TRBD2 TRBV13 TGTGCCAGCAGCCCTACCGGGACTAGCACCGAGCAGTACTTC CASSPTGTSTEQYF
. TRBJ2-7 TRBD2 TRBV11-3 TGTGCCAGCAGCTTAGGCGGGAGGGGGCCGTACGAGCAGTACTTC CASSLGGRGPYEQYF
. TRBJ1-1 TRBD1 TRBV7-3 TGTGCCAGCAGCCCACAGGGGGTTGGCACTGAAGCTTTCTTT CASSPQGVGTEAFF